The present TCR beta chain was sequenced within a study of OX40 agonist ivuxolimab in advanced cancers. Concerning the study at large: Ivuxolimab was an agonistic, fully human IgG2 monoclonal antibody directed against OX40 (CD134), a costimulatory receptor. The paper reports the monotherapy dose-escalation portion (N = 52 patients) of the phase I ivuxolimab trial. Prior anti-PD-1, anti-PD-L1 or anti-CTLA-4 therapy was permitted, and checkpoint inhibitors had been received by around 39% of dose-escalation patients. Intravenous ivuxolimab was administered to patients every 2 weeks at six dose levels: 0.01, 0.1, 0.3, 1.5, 3 and 10 mg/kg. Three dose-escalation patients achieved partial responses, one with hepatocellular carcinoma and two with cutaneous melanoma. Of the approximately 54 patients in dose escalation, around 20 had hepatocellular carcinoma, about 15 had melanoma, 9 had renal cell carcinoma and 9 had head and neck cancer. In the dose-escalation cohort, 82.7% of patients were male, and the mean age was around 60 years, with a range of about 23 to 90. Peripheral TCRbeta sequencing was intended to test whether TCR sequence diversity was altered and clonal T-cell expansion was caused by ivuxolimab.

For sequencing of the TCRbeta CDR3 region, genomic DNA was extracted from the sorted cells. The immunoSEQ Assay was used for sequencing of TCRbeta CDR3 regions. The immuneACCESS repertoire file appears here via TCRdb, limited to in-frame rearrangements. These files lack a portion of the clones; in checked studies, under half of the deficit traces to unresolved V genes, and the cause of the others is not known. This sample gives 60,000 to 100,000 clones in total; 80% to 90% of them show up just once. Clones ranked in the top ten supply around 0.54% of the sample. Study-wide conclusions, independent of this receptor: At doses of 0.1 to 3.0 mg/kg, clonal expansion of both CD4+ and CD8+ T cells in blood was seen between baseline and week 6. The antigen specificity of the clonally expanded peripheral T cells was not determined. After ivuxolimab, CD8+ T cells had more expanded clones than CD4+ T cells on average. In the 0.1-3.0 mg/kg groups, partial responders were among the patients with the lowest normalized peripheral clonal expansion, particularly in CD8+ T cells. Low levels of normalized T-cell clonal expansion were also seen in some nonresponding patients.

The V end loses 2 bases and the J end loses 4 bases, and a stretch of 7 bases separates them. In the germline V gene (reference sequence), CDR1 corresponds to SGHNT and CDR2 to YYREEE. The CDR3 has 14 amino acids, counting the end cysteine and phenylalanine. CDR3 DNA is the only sequence kept; it has 42 bases, read in frame from the first base. A note on this clone: There is no known antigen for this receptor. No much larger clonotype is one base removed from it; base qualities were not supplied.

The trial excluded patients who had a history of autoimmune disease or were on systemic immunosuppression. Peripheral blood for TCR sequencing was collected from all dose cohorts at baseline, on cycle 4 day 1, and on cycle 7 day 1. Samples were obtained from an open-label, multicenter, first-in-human phase I dose-escalation trial of ivuxolimab. Adults with locally advanced or metastatic melanoma, renal cell carcinoma, hepatocellular carcinoma or head and neck squamous cell carcinoma were enrolled in the trial. Before TCR sequencing, CD4+ T cells and CD8+ T cells were sorted from peripheral blood as separate populations.

The rearrangement combines TRBV5-4 with TRBJ1-6, and the D gene may be TRBD1, 5 bases matching. The clonotype was recovered from an adult with an advanced solid tumor such as melanoma, head and neck, liver or kidney cancer. This specimen consisted of CD4+ or CD8+ T cells sorted from blood, obtained in a trial of the OX40 agonist ivuxolimab. The CDR3 region has the sequence CASSFGGYNSPLHF. At the DNA level, the sequence is TGTGCCAGCAGCTTTGGGGGGTATAATTCACCCCTCCACTTT.